Below are 6 T cell receptor beta chains sequenced from a single sample in a study of blood T cell repertoires in COVID-19. Sequenced by immunoSEQ multiplex PCR; TCRdb stores in-frame clones only, minus some. The table includes under 250,000 clones, around three quarters detected once. The sequencing input was peripheral blood. These receptors all stem from a woman in her 70s with acute or convalescent COVID-19.

This chain uses TRBV7-8 with TRBJ2-5, with 9 bases that match TRBD1. The CDR3 is 14 amino acids. Germline trimming cut 3 bases from V and 5 bases from J; bases unmatched to any gene: 4. Germline loops: CDR1 SGHVS, CDR2 FQNEAQ. CDR3 loop: CASSLNRGRETQYF. CDR3 coding DNA: TGTGCCAGCAGCTTGAACAGGGGGCGGGAGACCCAGTACTTC.

The rearrangement uses TRBV27 and TRBJ1-2; possibly TRBD1 for D (5 bases). This CDR3 is built from 12 residues. Germline CDR1 MNHEY, CDR2 SMNVEV (reference sequence). The ends were cut back, 5 bases at V and 3 bases at J, with 7 bases in the middle. The CDR3 sequence is CASSDSYYGYTF. The CDR3 nucleotides read TGTGCCAGCAGTGACAGCTACTATGGCTACACCTTC.

The chain couples TRBV7-6 to TRBJ2-3, with 7 bases fitting TRBD1. Trimming took 2 bases from V and 0 from J; bases not matched to a gene: 14. CDR1 and CDR2 from the germline V gene are SGHVS and FNYEAQ. This CDR3 is 19 amino acids long. Written as DNA, the CDR3 is TGTGCCAGCAGCTTAAATCCCCGGGACAGCCCCTATAGCACAGATACGCAGTATTTT. Encoded protein: CASSLNPRDSPYSTDTQYF. The entire variable domain, with the rest obtained from reference TRBV7-6 and TRBJ2-3, is as follows: GAGVSQSPRYKVTKRGQDVALRCDPISGHVSLYWYRQALGQGPEFLTYFNYEAQQDKSGLPNDRFSAERPEGSISTLTIQRTEQRDSAMYRCASSLNPRDSPYSTDTQYFGPGTRLTVL.

V usage is TRBV30 and J usage is TRBJ2-5; D possibly corresponds to TRBD1 (6 bases). V was shortened by 4 bases and J by 4 bases, with 10 bases between the two germline ends. The CDR3 is made up of 12 amino acids. Germline V gene sequence: CDR1 GTSNPN, CDR2 SVGIG (reference sequence). As DNA, the CDR3 is TGTGCCTGGAACAGGGTTGGAGAGACCCAGTACTTC. Its protein is CAWNRVGETQYF. The complete variable domain, with remaining parts taken from reference TRBV30 and TRBJ2-5, reads SQTIHQWPATLVQPVGSPLSLECTVEGTSNPNLYWYRQAAGRGLQLLFYSVGIGQISSEVPQNLSASRPQDRQFILSSKKLLLSDSGFYLCAWNRVGETQYFGPGTRLLVL.

V is TRBV6-2 or TRBV6-3 and J is TRBJ2-1; 7 bases match TRBD2. The trim removed 2 bases at V and 7 bases at J, leaving 2 bases unmatched. Germline V lookup: CDR1 MNHEY, CDR2 SVGEGT. This CDR3 has 13 amino acids. Here the CDR3 reads CASSYMGGNEQFF. In DNA, the CDR3 is TGTGCCAGCAGTTACATGGGAGGGAATGAGCAGTTCTTC.

The genes are TRBV19 and TRBJ2-3, with 9 bases identical to TRBD2. Germline V lookup: CDR1 LNHDA, CDR2 SQIVND (reference sequence). The J segment lost 5 bases and the V segment lost 7 bases, leaving 10 bases of the junction unmatched. This CDR3 region has 15 residues. The CDR3 nucleotides are TGTGCCAGTACTGATCGCGGGGGGGCCCGAGATACGCAGTATTTT. Protein sequence: CASTDRGGARDTQYF.